Shown below are 23 T cell receptor beta chains from a single sample sequenced in a study of blood T cell repertoires in COVID-19. Assay: immunoSEQ multiplex PCR; the TCRdb copy retains only in-frame clones and omits some. The sample carries approximately 26,000 clones, 80% to 95% recorded once. The sequenced material came from peripheral blood. These receptors were taken from a human donor in a cohort sampled during active COVID-19.

CDR3 sequence (DNA): TGCGCCAGCAGCTTGGCAGCTAGCGGCTCCTACAATGAGCAGTTCTTC. Translating gives CASSLAASGSYNEQFF. The chain couples TRBV5-1 to TRBJ2-1; 7 positions agree with TRBD2. J lost 0 bases, V lost 0 bases, and 3 bases had no gene match. The CDR3 covers 16 residues. CDR1 and CDR2 from the germline V gene are SGHRS and YFSETQ.

The chain employs TRBV11-3 and TRBJ2-1, with 12 bases that match TRBD2. V dropped 5 bases and J dropped 4; count of bases not matched to a gene: 9. The CDR3 is made up of 17 amino acids. Per the germline V gene, CDR1 is SGHNT and CDR2 is YENEEA. Here the CDR3 reads CASSVTSGSPGYNEQFF. Here the CDR3 DNA reads TGTGCCAGCAGCGTGACTAGCGGGAGTCCGGGGTACAATGAGCAGTTCTTC.

This sequence joins TRBV7-9 and TRBJ2-5; 11 bases line up with TRBD2. V lost 5 bases and J lost 5; bases outside the gene matches: 10. The CDR3 runs 16 residues. Germline CDR1 and CDR2: SEHNR and FQNEAQ (reference sequence). CDR3 sequence reads: CASSLYSGRADETQYF. CDR3 bases: TGTGCCAGCAGCCTATATAGCGGGAGGGCCGATGAGACCCAGTACTTC.

The chain has TRBV2 and TRBJ2-5, with TRBD1 matching 8 bases. V shed 8 bases and J 1 base; nucleotides not matched to a gene: 6. Looked up from germline, CDR1 is SNHLY and CDR2 is FYNNEI. CDR3 length equals 14 residues. CDR3: CASGGQDVQETQYF. CDR3 nucleotide sequence: TGTGCCAGCGGGGGACAGGACGTCCAAGAGACCCAGTACTTC.

The CDR3 reads CATSDFGTVNTGELFF. In nucleotides, the CDR3 is TGTGCCACCAGTGATTTCGGGACAGTGAACACCGGGGAGCTGTTTTTT. This sequence joins TRBV24-1 and TRBJ2-2, with 7 bases aligning to TRBD1. There are 16 residues in the CDR3. Germline V gene sequence: CDR1 KGHDR, CDR2 SFDVKD. V lost 1 base, J lost 1 base, and 2 bases stayed unmatched.

The genes are TRBV3-1 (or the pseudogene TRBV3-2) and TRBJ2-5; 14 bases are a match to TRBD2. The germline V gene has CDR1 LGHDT and CDR2 YNNKEL (reference sequence). CDR3 length equals 16 residues. J lost 5 bases, V lost 4 bases, and 6 bases had no gene match. In DNA form, the CDR3 reads TGTGCCAGCAGCCTGAGGACTAGCGGGGGGAAGGAGACCCAGTACTTC. Amino acids: CASSLRTSGGKETQYF.

The chain links TRBV30 to TRBJ1-6, with 7 bases that match TRBD1. This CDR3 has 13 amino acids. Germline lookup yields CDR1 GTSNPN and CDR2 SVGIG (reference sequence). V shed 4 bases and J 5 bases; nucleotides not matched to a gene: 2. This CDR3 reads CAWTGQHNSPLHF. The CDR3 coding sequence is TGTGCCTGGACGGGACAGCATAATTCACCCCTCCACTTT. The whole variable domain, filled in from reference TRBV30 and TRBJ1-6, reads SQTIHQWPATLVQPVGSPLSLECTVEGTSNPNLYWYRQAAGRGLQLLFYSVGIGQISSEVPQNLSASRPQDRQFILSSKKLLLSDSGFYLCAWTGQHNSPLHFGNGTRLTVT.

The chain couples TRBV28 to TRBJ1-3, with 8 bases identical to TRBD1. CDR1 is MDHEN and CDR2 is SYDVKM in the germline V gene. V shed 4 bases, J shed 1 base, and the junction held 6 bases outside the gene matches. The CDR3 consists of 16 residues. The CDR3, as DNA: TGTGCCAGCAGTTGGGCACAGGGGGTATCTGGAAACACCATATATTTT. This encodes CASSWAQGVSGNTIYF.

This clone was seen a few times. The chain links TRBV18 to TRBJ2-7, with a tentative D call TRBD2 (5 bases). Trimming stripped 2 bases from V and 2 bases from J, with 10 bases between. This CDR3 is 14 amino acids long. CDR1 is KGHSH, CDR2 LQKENI, per germline. The CDR3 protein is CASSPEGDTYEQYF. The CDR3 coding sequence is TGTGCCAGCTCACCAGAGGGTGACACCTACGAGCAGTACTTC.

The sample holds one count of this clone. V gene TRBV2 combines with J gene TRBJ2-7, with D possibly being TRBD1 (6 bases). The CDR3 spans 15 residues. Trimming pared 2 bases from V and 6 bases from J, leaving 17 bases between. CDR1 and CDR2 from the germline V gene are SNHLY and FYNNEI. The CDR3 region has the DNA TGTGCCAGCAGTGAAATGGGAACAGGGCTGGTCGAGCAGTACTTC. Protein: CASSEMGTGLVEQYF.

The rearrangement links TRBV7-2 to TRBJ1-3, with TRBD1 identical over 7 bases. The CDR3 contains 18 residues. Trimming cost V 0 bases and J 2 bases; bases outside gene matches: 10. From germline, CDR1 is SGHTA and CDR2 FQGNSA. In nucleotides, the CDR3 is TGTGCCAGCAGCTTAGCGGGACAGTTACAAATGACTGGAAACACCATATATTTT. Translating gives CASSLAGQLQMTGNTIYF.

This clone was detected a few times. This chain joins TRBV7-8 and TRBJ1-5; D is undetermined. Germline V gene sequence: CDR1 SGHVS, CDR2 FQNEAQ. This CDR3 is 13 amino acids long. Trimming shortened V by 5 bases and J by 4 bases, and 9 bases separated the two germline ends. The CDR3 region has the DNA TGTGCCAGCAGCCTTCAGGAAAATCAGCCCCAGCATTTT. This encodes CASSLQENQPQHF. Supplemented by reference TRBV7-8 and TRBJ1-5, the full variable domain reads GAGVSQSPRYKVAKRGQDVALRCDPISGHVSLFWYQQALGQGPEFLTYFQNEAQLDKSGLPSDRFFAERPEGSVSTLKIQRTQQEDSAVYLCASSLQENQPQHFGDGTRLSIL.

This rearrangement joins TRBV27 to TRBJ1-3, with D possibly TRBD1 on 6 matching bases. The CDR3 runs 16 residues. Trimming removed 5 bases from V and 4 bases from J, with 18 bases in between. Germline loops: CDR1 MNHEY, CDR2 SMNVEV (reference sequence). Here the CDR3 DNA reads TGTGCCAGCAGTAGACTGGCAGGGGAAGTAGGAAACACCATATATTTT. It is translated as CASSRLAGEVGNTIYF.

The chain employs TRBV3-1 (or the pseudogene TRBV3-2) and TRBJ2-3; TRBD2 might be the D (6 bases). CDR3 length: 16 residues. Trimming stripped 3 bases from V and 6 bases from J, with 19 bases between. The germline CDR1 and CDR2 sequences are LGHDT and YNNKEL (reference sequence). As DNA, the CDR3 is TGTGCCAGCAGCCACGCCATGACGGGACTCCCCGATACGCAGTATTTT. It translates to CASSHAMTGLPDTQYF.

V is TRBV29-1 and J is TRBJ1-4; 10 bases match TRBD1. Per germline, CDR1 SQVTM and CDR2 ANQGSEA. There are 15 residues in the CDR3. V lost 3 bases and J lost 8; bases outside the gene matches: 9. The CDR3 loop is CSVDGTGALGEKLFF. In DNA form, the CDR3 reads TGCAGCGTTGATGGGACAGGGGCCCTAGGAGAAAAACTGTTTTTT.

The chain has TRBV5-5 and TRBJ2-3, with TRBD2 matching 7 bases. Germline CDR1 is SGHKS and CDR2 is YYEKEE (reference sequence). The CDR3 length is 16 residues. With 2 bases clipped from V and 0 bases from J, the junction kept 6 bases outside the gene matches. Here the CDR3 reads CASSLPGSGSTDTQYF. DNA for the CDR3: TGTGCCAGCAGCTTACCCGGTAGCGGGAGCACAGATACGCAGTATTTT.

The V call is TRBV6-5, the J call TRBJ2-7, with 8 bases aligning to TRBD1. The germline V gene encodes CDR1 MNHEY and CDR2 SVGAGI. This CDR3 is built from 15 residues. Trimming took 1 base from V and 2 from J; bases not matched to a gene: 4. This CDR3 reads CASSYFSTGAYEQYF. In DNA, the CDR3 is TGTGCCAGCAGTTACTTTTCGACAGGGGCCTACGAGCAGTACTTC.

The chain carries TRBV9 and TRBJ1-2, with D maybe TRBD1 (6 bases). Per the germline V gene, CDR1 is SGDLS and CDR2 is YYNGEE. The CDR3 is 18 amino acids. V lost 2 bases to trimming and J lost 0 bases, with 20 bases between them. CDR3 loop: CASSVSPLGGATNYGYTF. The CDR3 region has the DNA TGTGCCAGCAGCGTGAGCCCCCTGGGGGGGGCCACTAACTATGGCTACACCTTC.

The CDR3 DNA is TGCGCCAGCAGCCAGGACAGGGGGAGTAACACTGAAGCTTTCTTT. Amino acids: CASSQDRGSNTEAFF. This rearrangement joins TRBV4-1 to TRBJ1-1; 10 nucleotides line up with TRBD1. This CDR3 is built from 15 residues. CDR1 is MGHRA and CDR2 is YSYEKL in the germline V gene. The ends lost 3 bases at V and 2 bases at J; junction bases unmatched: 3.

V and J are TRBV10-3 and TRBJ2-7; weak D call: TRBD2 (7 bases). The germline V gene encodes CDR1 ENHRY and CDR2 SYGVKD. V lost 6 bases and J 6 bases, leaving 15 bases between the germline ends. The CDR3 contains 13 residues. Here the CDR3 reads CAIRQGGDSEQYF. The CDR3, as DNA: TGTGCCATCAGACAGGGAGGGGATAGCGAGCAGTACTTC.

This chain connects TRBV7-9 to TRBJ1-1; TRBD1 might be the D (5 bases). CDR1 is SEHNR and CDR2 is FQNEAQ in the germline V gene (reference sequence). The V end lost 2 bases, the J end lost 6 bases, and 10 bases lay between the germline ends. The CDR3 runs to 13 residues. The DNA for the CDR3 is TGTGCCAGCAGCTTATGGGGCCCCCCTGAAGCTTTCTTT. Its protein product is CASSLWGPPEAFF.

The chain is built from TRBV4-3 and TRBJ2-1, with 9 bases matching TRBD2. The CDR3 loop spans 19 amino acids. Germline CDR1 reads LGHNA; CDR2 reads YSLEER. The V segment lost 1 base and the J segment 5 bases; nucleotides outside the gene matches: 15. The chain's CDR3 is CASSQGHGGGAGSHNEQFF. The CDR3 DNA is TGCGCCAGCAGCCAAGGTCACGGCGGGGGGGCCGGTTCGCACAATGAGCAGTTCTTC.

This chain links TRBV7-3 with TRBJ2-1; 7 nucleotides match TRBD1. The CDR3 loop spans 15 amino acids. Germline loops: CDR1 SGHTA, CDR2 FQGTGA. V lost 2 bases and J lost 5; bases outside the gene matches: 6. CDR3 in amino acids: CASSLQQGHNNEQFF. In nucleotides, the CDR3 is TGTGCCAGCAGCTTACAACAGGGGCATAACAATGAGCAGTTCTTC.